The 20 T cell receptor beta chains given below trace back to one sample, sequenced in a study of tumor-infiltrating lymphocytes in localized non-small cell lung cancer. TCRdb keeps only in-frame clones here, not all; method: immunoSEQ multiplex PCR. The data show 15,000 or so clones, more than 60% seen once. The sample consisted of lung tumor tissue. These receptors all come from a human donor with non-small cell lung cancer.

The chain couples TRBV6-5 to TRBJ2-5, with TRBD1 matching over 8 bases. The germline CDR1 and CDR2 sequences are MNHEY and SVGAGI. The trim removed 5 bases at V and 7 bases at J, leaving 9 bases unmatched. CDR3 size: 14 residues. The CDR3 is CASSPRTGSWTQYF. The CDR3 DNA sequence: TGTGCCAGCAGTCCACGGACAGGGTCATGGACCCAGTACTTC.

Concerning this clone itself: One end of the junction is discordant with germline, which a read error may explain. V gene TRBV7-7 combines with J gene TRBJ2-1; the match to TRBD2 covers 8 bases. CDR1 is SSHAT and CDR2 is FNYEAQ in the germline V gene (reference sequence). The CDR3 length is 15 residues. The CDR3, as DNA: TGTGCTAGCAGCTTAGGGGTTAGCGGGAACAATGAGCAGTTCTTC. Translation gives CASSLGVSGNNEQFF.

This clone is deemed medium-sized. The CDR3 is CASRAGYEQYF. The CDR3 DNA follows: TGTGCCAGCAGAGCTGGATACGAGCAGTACTTC. The rearrangement links TRBV27 to TRBJ2-7; D not certain. The germline V gene has CDR1 MNHEY and CDR2 SMNVEV (reference sequence). This CDR3 contains 11 residues. V lost 6 bases and J 4 bases, leaving 7 bases between the germline ends.

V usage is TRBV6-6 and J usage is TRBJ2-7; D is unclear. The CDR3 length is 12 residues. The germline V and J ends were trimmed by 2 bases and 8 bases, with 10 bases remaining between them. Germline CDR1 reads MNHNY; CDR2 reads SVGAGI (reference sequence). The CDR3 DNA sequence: TGTGCCAGCAGTTACCCCGGGTCCCAGCAGTACTTC. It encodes CASSYPGSQQYF.

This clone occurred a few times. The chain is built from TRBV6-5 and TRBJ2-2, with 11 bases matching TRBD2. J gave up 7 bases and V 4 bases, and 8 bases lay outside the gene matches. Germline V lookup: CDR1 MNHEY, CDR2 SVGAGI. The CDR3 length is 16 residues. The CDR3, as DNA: TGTGCCAGCAGTTCCCAACTAGCGGGAGTGGGCGGGGAGCTGTTTTTT. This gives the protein CASSSQLAGVGGELFF.

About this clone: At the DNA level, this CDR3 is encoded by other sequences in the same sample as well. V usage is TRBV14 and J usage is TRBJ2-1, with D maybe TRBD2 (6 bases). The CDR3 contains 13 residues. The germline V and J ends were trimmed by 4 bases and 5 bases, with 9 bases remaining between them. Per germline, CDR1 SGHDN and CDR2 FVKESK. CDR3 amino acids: CASSPGTHNEQFF. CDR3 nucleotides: TGTGCCAGCAGCCCTGGGACTCACAATGAGCAGTTCTTC. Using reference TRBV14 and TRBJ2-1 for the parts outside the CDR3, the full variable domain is EAGVTQFPSHSVIEKGQTVTLRCDPISGHDNLYWYRRVMGKEIKFLLHFVKESKQDESGMPNNRFLAERTGGTYSTLKVQPAELEDSGVYFCASSPGTHNEQFFGPGTRLTVL.

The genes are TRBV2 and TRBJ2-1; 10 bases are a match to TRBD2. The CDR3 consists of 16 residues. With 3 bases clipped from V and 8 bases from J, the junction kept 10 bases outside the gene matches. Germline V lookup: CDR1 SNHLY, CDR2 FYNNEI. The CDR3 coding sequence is TGTGCCAGCAGTGACCCGGGACTAGCGAAGAGGGATGAGCAGTTCTTC. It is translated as CASSDPGLAKRDEQFF.

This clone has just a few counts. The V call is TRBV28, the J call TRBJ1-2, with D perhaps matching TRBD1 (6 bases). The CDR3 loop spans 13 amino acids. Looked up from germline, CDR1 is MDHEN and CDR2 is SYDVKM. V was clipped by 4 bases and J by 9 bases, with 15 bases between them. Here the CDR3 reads CASSSGGAESYTF. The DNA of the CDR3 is TGTGCCAGCAGTTCGGGGGGCGCCGAGAGCTACACCTTC.

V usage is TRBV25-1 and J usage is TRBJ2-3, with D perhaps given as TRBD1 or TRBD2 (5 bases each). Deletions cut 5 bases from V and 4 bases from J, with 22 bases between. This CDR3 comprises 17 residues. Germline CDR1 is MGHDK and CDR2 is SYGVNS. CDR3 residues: CASSPTPGFGGADTQYF. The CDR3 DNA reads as TGTGCCAGCAGTCCGACCCCCGGCTTTGGGGGAGCAGATACGCAGTATTTT.

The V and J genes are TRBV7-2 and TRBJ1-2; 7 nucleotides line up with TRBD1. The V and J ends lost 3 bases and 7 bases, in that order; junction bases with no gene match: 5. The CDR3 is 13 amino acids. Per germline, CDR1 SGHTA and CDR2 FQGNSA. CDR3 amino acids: CASSFEGARGYTF. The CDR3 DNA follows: TGTGCCAGCAGCTTCGAGGGGGCGCGTGGCTACACCTTC.

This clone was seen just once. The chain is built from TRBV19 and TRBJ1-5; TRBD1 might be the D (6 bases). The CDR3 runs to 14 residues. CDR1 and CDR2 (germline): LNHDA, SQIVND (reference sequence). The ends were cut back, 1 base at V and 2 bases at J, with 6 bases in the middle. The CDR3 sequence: CASSIAGGNQPQHF. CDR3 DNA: TGTGCCAGTAGTATAGCAGGGGGCAATCAGCCCCAGCATTTT.

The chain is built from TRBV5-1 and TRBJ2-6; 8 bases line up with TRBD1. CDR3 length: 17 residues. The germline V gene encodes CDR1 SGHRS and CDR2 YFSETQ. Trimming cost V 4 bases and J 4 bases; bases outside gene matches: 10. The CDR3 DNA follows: TGCGCCAGCAGCCTTTATCCCAGGGGGCAAGGGGCCAACGTCCTGACTTTC. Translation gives CASSLYPRGQGANVLTF.

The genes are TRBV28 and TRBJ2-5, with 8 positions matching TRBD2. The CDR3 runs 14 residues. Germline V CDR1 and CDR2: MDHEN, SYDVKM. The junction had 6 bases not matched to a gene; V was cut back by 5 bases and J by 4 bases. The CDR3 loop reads CASSPSGSRETQYF. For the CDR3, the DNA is TGTGCCAGCAGTCCCAGCGGGAGTAGAGAGACCCAGTACTTC.

As DNA, the CDR3 is TGTGCCTGGGATAGCGGGAGGGCCTCCTACGAGCAGTACTTC. It codes for CAWDSGRASYEQYF. The chain links TRBV30 to TRBJ2-7, with 11 nucleotides matching TRBD2. Germline loops: CDR1 GTSNPN, CDR2 SVGIG (reference sequence). Trimming took 5 bases from V and 0 from J; bases not matched to a gene: 3. The CDR3 totals 14 residues.

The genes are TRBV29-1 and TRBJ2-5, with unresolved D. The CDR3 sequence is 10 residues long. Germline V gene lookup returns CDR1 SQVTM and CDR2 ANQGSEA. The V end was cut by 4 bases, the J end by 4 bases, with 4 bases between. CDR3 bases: TGCAGCGTTGCACGAGAGACCCAGTACTTC. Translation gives CSVARETQYF.

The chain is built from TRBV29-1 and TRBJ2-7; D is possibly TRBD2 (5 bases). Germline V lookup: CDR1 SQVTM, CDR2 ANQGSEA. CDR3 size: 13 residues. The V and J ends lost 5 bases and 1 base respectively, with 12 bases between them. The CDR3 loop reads CSVLLVGSYEQYF. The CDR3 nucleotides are TGCAGCGTTTTACTAGTAGGGTCCTACGAGCAGTACTTC.

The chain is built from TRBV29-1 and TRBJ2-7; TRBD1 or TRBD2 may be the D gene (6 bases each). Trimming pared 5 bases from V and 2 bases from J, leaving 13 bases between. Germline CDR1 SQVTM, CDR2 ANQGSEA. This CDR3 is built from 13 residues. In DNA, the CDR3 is TGCAGCGTTACCAGGGGACTCGCCTACGAGCAGTACTTC. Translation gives CSVTRGLAYEQYF.

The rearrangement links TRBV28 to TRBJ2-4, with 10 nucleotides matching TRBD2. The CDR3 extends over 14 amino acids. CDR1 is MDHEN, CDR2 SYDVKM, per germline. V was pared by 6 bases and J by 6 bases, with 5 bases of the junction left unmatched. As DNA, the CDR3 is TGTGCCAGCAGACCGGGACTAGCGAGAAACATTCAGTACTTC. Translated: CASRPGLARNIQYF. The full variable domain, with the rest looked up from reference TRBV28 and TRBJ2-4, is DVKVTQSSRYLVKRTGEKVFLECVQDMDHENMFWYRQDPGLGLRLIYFSYDVKMKEKGDIPEGYSVSREKKERFSLILESASTNQTSMYLCASRPGLARNIQYFGAGTRLSVL.

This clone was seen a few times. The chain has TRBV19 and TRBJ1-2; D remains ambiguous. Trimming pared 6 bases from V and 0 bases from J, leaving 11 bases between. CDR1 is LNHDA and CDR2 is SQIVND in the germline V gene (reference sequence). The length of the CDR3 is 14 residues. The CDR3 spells CASRENTANYGYTF. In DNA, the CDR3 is TGTGCCAGTAGAGAGAACACAGCTAACTATGGCTACACCTTC.

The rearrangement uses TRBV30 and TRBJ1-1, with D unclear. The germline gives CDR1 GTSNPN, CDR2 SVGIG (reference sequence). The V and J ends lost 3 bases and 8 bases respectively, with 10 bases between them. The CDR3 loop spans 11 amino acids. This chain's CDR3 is CAWSEEVEAFF. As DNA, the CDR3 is TGTGCCTGGAGCGAGGAGGTGGAAGCTTTCTTT.